Presented here are 7 T cell receptor beta chains from one specimen sequenced in a study of CDR3 diversity in severe acne. Each CDR3 protein is one row after TCRdb ran MiXCR on the PCR reads. The sample lists some 90,000 distinct CDR3 sequences, under 55% occurring once. Material for sequencing was blood. The receptors were gathered from a male donor with severe acne vulgaris.

The rearrangement joins TRBV15 to TRBJ1-5; D gene unclear. Germline lookup yields CDR1 LNHNV and CDR2 YYDKDF (reference sequence). The CDR3 consists of 9 residues. Trimming removed 7 bases from V and 5 bases from J, with 0 bases in between. CDR3 nucleotides: TGTGCCACCAATCAGCCCCAGCATTTT. Its protein is CATNQPQHF.

This clonotype was recorded many times. Here the CDR3 reads CAISDLGSNQPQHF. The CDR3 region has the DNA TGTGCCATCAGTGACCTCGGAAGCAATCAGCCCCAGCATTTT. The V and J genes are TRBV10-3 and TRBJ1-5; D not certain. Germline CDR1 is ENHRY and CDR2 is SYGVKD. Trimming took 3 bases from V and 1 from J, leaving 7 bases between them. The CDR3 extends over 14 amino acids.

This clonotype has a count of ten or more. J is TRBJ2-1 and V is TRBV19, with D hard to call. Germline V gene sequence: CDR1 LNHDA, CDR2 SQIVND (reference sequence). This CDR3 contains 13 residues. V lost 5 bases to trimming and J lost 8 bases, with 13 bases between them. The CDR3 loop is CASSSVSGDEQFF. The CDR3 bases are TGTGCCAGTAGTTCTGTTAGTGGGGATGAGCAGTTCTTC. Drawing the rest from reference TRBV19 and TRBJ2-1, the complete variable domain is DGGITQSPKYLFRKEGQNVTLSCEQNLNHDAMYWYRQDPGQGLRLIYYSQIVNDFQKGDIAEGYSVSREKKESFPLTVTSAQKNPTAFYLCASSSVSGDEQFFGPGTRLTVL.

Ten or more counts support this clonotype. The chain is built from TRBV5-1 and TRBJ2-5; D may be TRBD2 (6 bases). The CDR3 is 14 residues long. The V gene's germline CDR1 is SGHRS and CDR2 YFSETQ. V shed 4 bases and J shed 3 bases, with 13 bases lying between them. The chain's CDR3 is CASSIGTLKETQYF. The CDR3 region has the DNA TGCGCCAGCAGCATCGGGACTCTGAAAGAGACCCAGTACTTC.

A single count supports this clonotype. In nucleotides, the CDR3 is TGTGCCATCAGTCCGACAGCTACTGAAGCTTTCTTT. Translation: CAISPTATEAFF. V and J are TRBV10-3 and TRBJ1-1, with TRBD1 as a possible D gene (5 bases). The germline V gene has CDR1 ENHRY and CDR2 SYGVKD. V lost 5 bases and J lost 5, with 9 bases in between. The CDR3 runs to 12 residues.

The CDR3 sequence is CASSLQGAHSPLHF. For the CDR3, the DNA is TGTGCCAGCAGCTTACAGGGGGCACACTCACCCCTCCACTTT. The chain has TRBV28 and TRBJ1-6, with 9 positions matching TRBD1. Germline CDR1 MDHEN, CDR2 SYDVKM. The trim removed 6 bases at V and 10 bases at J, leaving 7 bases unmatched. This CDR3 region has 14 residues.

The chain combines TRBV20-1 with TRBJ2-1; D might be TRBD2 (6 bases). The V and J ends lost 1 base and 8 bases respectively, with 12 bases between them. This CDR3 comprises 13 residues. From germline, CDR1 is DFQATT and CDR2 SNEGSKA (reference sequence). The CDR3 coding sequence is TGCAGTGCTAGAGGGAGGGAGGTAGATGAGCAGTTCTTC. It specifies CSARGREVDEQFF.